Below, 4 T cell receptor beta chains from the same sample are listed, as sequenced in a study of glioma-infiltrating T cells after dendritic cell vaccination. Data came from immunoSEQ multiplex PCR; TCRdb stores just in-frame clones and leaves some out. The sample has some 90,000 clones, around four fifths seen once. Time point described: after dendritic cell vaccination, including at tumor progression/relapse. Sequenced here: blood, sampled after dendritic cell vaccination. The receptors originated from a human donor with glioblastoma.

The chain has TRBV18 and TRBJ2-7, with D uncertain. This CDR3 has 12 amino acids. V lost 3 bases and J lost 5, with 8 bases in between. In germline, CDR1 is KGHSH, CDR2 LQKENI. The CDR3 region is CASSPLENEQYF. The CDR3 DNA sequence: TGTGCCAGCTCACCCCTCGAGAACGAGCAGTACTTC. The entire variable domain, with the rest obtained from reference TRBV18 and TRBJ2-7, is as follows: NAGVMQNPRHLVRRRGQEARLRCSPMKGHSHVYWYRQLPEEGLKFMVYLQKENIIDESGMPKERFSAEFPKEGPSILRIQQVVRGDSAAYFCASSPLENEQYFGPGTRLTVT.

The chain combines TRBV25-1 with TRBJ2-7; possible D gene TRBD2, 5 bases. This CDR3 has 14 residues. V dropped 5 bases and J dropped 7 bases, with 18 bases sitting between them. The germline V gene encodes CDR1 MGHDK and CDR2 SYGVNS. The CDR3: CASSPRTGIGEQYF. Written as DNA, the CDR3 is TGTGCCAGCAGTCCACGGACGGGAATTGGGGAGCAGTACTTC.

The chain has TRBV2 and TRBJ1-1; TRBD1 agrees at 8 bases. V lost 6 bases, J lost 6 bases, and 15 bases stayed unmatched. From germline, CDR1 is SNHLY and CDR2 FYNNEI. The CDR3 is 16 residues long. The DNA for the CDR3 is TGTGCCAGCAGCAATAAAGCTCAGGGGGCGGGTGCTGAAGCTTTCTTT. It is translated as CASSNKAQGAGAEAFF.

The chain combines TRBV19 with TRBJ1-1; 7 positions match TRBD1. This CDR3 is 14 amino acids long. The junction had 14 bases not matched to a gene; V was cut back by 6 bases and J by 10 bases. Germline V gives CDR1 LNHDA, CDR2 SQIVND (reference sequence). In DNA form, the CDR3 reads TGTGCCAGTAGCGACCTTGACAGGGAGTGGGTAGCTTTCTTT. Encoded protein: CASSDLDREWVAFF.